This T cell receptor beta chain was sequenced in a study of Ad26.COV2.S vaccination and SARS-CoV-2 variants. Germline V gene sequence: CDR1 DFQATT, CDR2 SNEGSKA (reference sequence). V was trimmed by 3 bases and J by 3 bases, leaving 9 bases between them. The CDR3 consists of 13 residues. The repertoire was sequenced with immunoSEQ multiplex PCR; TCRdb's copy has only in-frame clones and lacks some. The sample carries hundreds of thousands of clones, about 90% recorded once. As to treatment: about 20 received Ad26.COV2.S at low or high dose, single or two shots; 5 received placebo; per-sample allocation not given. It was on day 63 after the first vaccine or placebo injection that samples were taken.

This clonotype originated in a person between 18 and 65 years old who received the Ad26.COV2.S COVID-19 vaccine or a placebo. The sequenced sample was peripheral blood, obtained in a trial of Ad26.COV2.S vaccine versus placebo. The chain employs TRBV20-1 and TRBJ1-5, with unresolved D. In DNA, the CDR3 is TGCAGTGCTAGTGAAGGGTTCAATCAGCCCCAGCATTTT. It codes for CSASEGFNQPQHF.